This T cell receptor (beta chain) was captured in a study of CXCR3-negative and CXCR3-positive naive CD8 T cells. Study summary: TRB reads totalled about 150 million, about 1.5 +/- 0.3 million per library. Study outcomes and limitations: TRB CDR3s of CXCR3-positive naive cells were more hydrophobic than those of CXCR3-negative naive cells. Across naive subsets, surface CD5 expression was comparable, and TCR strength was inferred from properties of the TRB CDR3.

The method, 5' RACE with UMI labels, was used to prepare the TRB cDNA libraries. TCRdb reprocessed the 5' RACE reads and reports one entry per CDR3 protein, with no DNA. Here the sample table reports around 96,000 distinct CDR3 sequences. Sorts performed in triplicate captured roughly 320,000 cells each from every CD8+ T cell subset. With regard to this clonotype: Its target is not known.

The CDR3 has 13 amino acids. The germline gives CDR1 SQVTM, CDR2 ANQGSEA. The chain employs TRBV29-1 and TRBJ1-1; checking the TCRdb D call of TRBD1 is not possible without DNA. The sample consisted of naive CXCR3- CD8+ T cells from blood. Documented subset: CD45RO-CCR7+CD27+CD95- naive CD8+ T cells lacking CXCR3 (TNR3-). This sequence was found in a human donor in good health. Some clones in this sample may be carry-over from other donors' samples. CDR3 sequence reads: CSVERPGGTEAFF.